This record covers a single TCR beta chain. Time point given: sample taken at primary tumor resection. The sequenced material consisted of unsorted whole RNA from tumor, nontumor lung or frozen PBMC. The donor group consisted of some 70 patients who had untreated, early-stage non-small cell lung cancer. V lost 6 bases, J lost 8 bases, and 13 bases lay in between. This CDR3 is built from 12 residues. Germline CDR1 and CDR2: KGHSH and LQKENI. This record comes from a study of spatial heterogeneity in lung cancer. About the research overall: TCR and UMI combinations that were unique each appeared, on average, more than ten times in raw reads.

TCRdb fed the 5' RACE reads into MiXCR, producing one record per CDR3 protein. The table has approximately 52,000 distinct CDR3 sequences, around 5.2% seen once. The input for sequencing was PBMCs, taken at surgery. The receptor was isolated from a male donor with early-stage non-small cell lung cancer. This chain connects TRBV18 to TRBJ1-1, with a weak D call TRBD1 (5 bases). The CDR3 region has the DNA TGTGCCAGCTCCCCGATGGGGGACGAAGCTTTCTTT. Its protein is CASSPMGDEAFF.